This paragraph reports one T cell receptor (beta chain). This clone has more than one count but fewer than ten. The antigen it recognizes is unknown. It has no much larger one-base neighbor in the sample; base qualities were not kept. This entry is derived from a study of T cell responses to AZD1222 COVID-19 vaccine (dated by TCRdb to about 2021). Regarding the research as a whole: A total of about 230 trial participants underwent TCR sequencing, of whom some 210 received two doses of AZD1222 and about 25 received two doses of the MenACWY control vaccine. Trial participants were enrolled into age subgroups of 18-55, 56-69 and 70-plus years, which contained around 150, 28 and 57 TCR-sequenced participants, respectively. The full study reports these points: Because no day 14 peak-response samples were available, repertoires were characterized only after the peak T cell response. Only five to seven AZD1222 recipients were SARS-CoV-2 seropositive at baseline, limiting conclusions about previously exposed vaccinees. After two AZD1222 doses, spike-specific TCR breadth and depth were significantly higher than at day 0 and than in MenACWY recipients. In the small 56-69-year group, the increase in depth fell short of significance, most likely because of low power. Vaccine-associated CD4 TCRs spanned the whole spike protein, with dominant responses in regions 160-218 and 743-854. Participants were mostly white British, with more females than males. The authors suggested clonal diversity may have been underestimated. Epitopes outside the regions mutated in the B.1.351 and B.1.1.7 variants were reportedly recognized by nearly half of the unique spike-specific TCRs.

This sample's time point label indicates: about 28 days (+/-7) after the second vaccine dose. Because spike-specific TCR depth and breadth did not differ between the two schedules, AZD1222 recipients who got a second dose at roughly 4 weeks were pooled with those who got a second dose at roughly 12 weeks. Vaccinee samples came from UK trials COV001 and COV002, including a single-blind randomized controlled phase 2/3 trial of AZD1222 (ChAdOx1 nCoV-19) in healthy adults. For TCRbeta chain sequencing, PBMC samples were collected from trial participants at day 0 and at day 28 after the second dose. The CDR3 regions of human TCRbeta chains were analyzed by immunosequencing. Processing in the source paper ran as follows. TCRs in the repertoires were compared against a reference library of SARS-CoV-2-specific TCRs that had been generated with the MIRA antigen-specificity platform. Breadth meant the fraction of unique TCRs that were SARS-CoV-2-associated, whereas depth meant the fraction of total T cells that were SARS-CoV-2-associated. Each spike-specific TCR was assigned to its reactive spike region and to a CD4 or CD8 class using the MIRA data. Log10-transformed breadth and depth values were compared by one-way ANOVA with Sidak's multiple comparisons tests. TCRdb holds this immuneACCESS table with in-frame rearrangements only. Some clones are missing; in checked studies, unresolved V genes explain under half, and the rest has no known cause. V, J and clone size reflect that table, while D and trimming were determined from the DNA. Counted in this sample were 180,000 or so clones; roughly nine tenths of them appeared once. 1.5% to 2% of the sample goes to the ten largest clones.

From its cysteine to its phenylalanine, the CDR3 spans 11 amino acids. The CDR3 DNA has 33 bases and is translated from base 1. The V and J ends are trimmed by 7 bases and 7 bases, leaving 9 bases between them. The sequenced sample was peripheral blood, obtained 28 days after the second AZD1222 dose. The rearranged segments are TRBV5-3 and TRBJ1-5; TRBD1 is perhaps the D gene, given 6 matching bases. TRBV5-3 is reported as an ORF; its role is uncertain. This TCR derives from an adult who received the AZD1222 COVID-19 vaccine. The CDR3 protein: CARLGAQPQHF. The DNA sequence follows: TGTGCCAGATTGGGGGCACAGCCCCAGCATTTT.